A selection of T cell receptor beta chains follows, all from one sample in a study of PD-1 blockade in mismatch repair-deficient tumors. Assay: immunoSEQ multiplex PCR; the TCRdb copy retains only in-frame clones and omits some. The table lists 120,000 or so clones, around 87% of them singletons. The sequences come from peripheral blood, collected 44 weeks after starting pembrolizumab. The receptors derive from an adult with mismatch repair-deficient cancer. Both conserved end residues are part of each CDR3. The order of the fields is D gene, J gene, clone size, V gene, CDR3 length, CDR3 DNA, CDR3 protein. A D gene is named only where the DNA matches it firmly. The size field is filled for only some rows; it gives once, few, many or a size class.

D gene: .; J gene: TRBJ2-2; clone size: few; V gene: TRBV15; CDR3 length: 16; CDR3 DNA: TGTGCCACCAGCAGAGATTCCTTGGCCCACACCGGGGAGCTGTTTTTT; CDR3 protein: CATSRDSLAHTGELFF
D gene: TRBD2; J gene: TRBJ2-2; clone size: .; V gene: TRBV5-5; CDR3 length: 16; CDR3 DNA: TGTGCCAGCAGCTACACTAGCGGGGTGAACACCGGGGAGCTGTTTTTT; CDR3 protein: CASSYTSGVNTGELFF
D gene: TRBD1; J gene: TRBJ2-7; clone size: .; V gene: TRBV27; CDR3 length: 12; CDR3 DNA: TGTGCCAGCAGTTGGACAGGGGCCGAGCAGTACTTC; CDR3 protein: CASSWTGAEQYF
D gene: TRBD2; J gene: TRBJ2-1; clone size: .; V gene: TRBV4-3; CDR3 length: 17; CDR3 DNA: TGCGCCAGCAGCCAAGATCTAACTAGCGGGAGGTACAATGAGCAGTTCTTC; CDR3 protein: CASSQDLTSGRYNEQFF
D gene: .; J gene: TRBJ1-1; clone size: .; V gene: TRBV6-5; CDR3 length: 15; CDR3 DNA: TGTGCCAGCAGTTACTCAGGGTCGCACGGCACTGAAGCTTTCTTT; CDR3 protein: CASSYSGSHGTEAFF
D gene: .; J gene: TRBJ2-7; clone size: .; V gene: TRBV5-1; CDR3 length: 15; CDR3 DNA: TGCGCCAGCAGCTTGTCTTCAGGATACTCCTACGAGCAGTACTTC; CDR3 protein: CASSLSSGYSYEQYF
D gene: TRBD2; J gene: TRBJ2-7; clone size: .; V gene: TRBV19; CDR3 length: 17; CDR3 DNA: TGTGCCCCCCTTCTTAGCAGGGAGCGGGAGGGGACCTACGAGCAGTACTTC; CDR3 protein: CAPLLSREREGTYEQYF
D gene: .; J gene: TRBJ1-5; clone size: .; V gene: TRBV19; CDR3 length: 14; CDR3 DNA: TGTGCCAGTAGTCCCGAATTAAGCAATCAGCCCCAGCATTTT; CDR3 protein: CASSPELSNQPQHF
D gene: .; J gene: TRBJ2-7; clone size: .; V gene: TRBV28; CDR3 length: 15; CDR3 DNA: TGTGCCAGCAGTTTTTTTAGGGACAAGATCTACGAGCAGTACTTC; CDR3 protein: CASSFFRDKIYEQYF
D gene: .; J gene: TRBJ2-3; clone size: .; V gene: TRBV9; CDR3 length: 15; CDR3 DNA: TGTGCCAGCAGCGTAGGACCGATTCTCTCAGATACGCAGTATTTT; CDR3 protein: CASSVGPILSDTQYF
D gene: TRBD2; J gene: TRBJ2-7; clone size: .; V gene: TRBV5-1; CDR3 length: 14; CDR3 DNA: TGCGCCAGCAGCTTGGCGGGACTAGCCTACGAGCAGTACTTC; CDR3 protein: CASSLAGLAYEQYF
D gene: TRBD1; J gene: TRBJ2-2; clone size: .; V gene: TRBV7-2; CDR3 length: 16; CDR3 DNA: TGTGCCAGCAGCTGGCCGGGACAGGGTGGCACCGGGGAGCTGTTTTTT; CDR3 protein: CASSWPGQGGTGELFF
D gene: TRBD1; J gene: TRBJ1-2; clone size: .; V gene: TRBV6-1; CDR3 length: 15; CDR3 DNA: TGTGCCAGCAGTACGGGACAGGGCTCTAACTATGGCTACACCTTC; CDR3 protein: CASSTGQGSNYGYTF
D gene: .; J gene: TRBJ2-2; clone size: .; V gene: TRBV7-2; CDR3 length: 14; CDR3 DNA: TGTGCCAGCAGTACCAGGTGGGACACCGGGGAGCTGTTTTTT; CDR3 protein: CASSTRWDTGELFF
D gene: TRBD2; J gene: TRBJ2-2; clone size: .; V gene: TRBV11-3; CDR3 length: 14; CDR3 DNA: TGTGCCAGCTCCGGGACTAGTTTTTCCGGGGAGCTGTTTTTT; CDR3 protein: CASSGTSFSGELFF
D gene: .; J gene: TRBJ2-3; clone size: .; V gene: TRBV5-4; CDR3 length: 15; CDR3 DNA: TGTGCCAGCAGCTTGTTGTCGGAAAGCACAGATACGCAGTATTTT; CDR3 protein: CASSLLSESTDTQYF
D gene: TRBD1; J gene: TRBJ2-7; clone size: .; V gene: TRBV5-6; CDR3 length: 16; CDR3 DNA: TGTGCCAGCAGCCTAGTCCCGGGACAGGGGGCAGGGGAGCAGTACTTC; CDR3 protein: CASSLVPGQGAGEQYF
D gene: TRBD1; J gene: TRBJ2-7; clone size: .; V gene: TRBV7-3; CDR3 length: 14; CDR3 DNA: TGTGCCAGCAGCCAGGACAGGTTTACCTACGAGCAGTACTTC; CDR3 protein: CASSQDRFTYEQYF
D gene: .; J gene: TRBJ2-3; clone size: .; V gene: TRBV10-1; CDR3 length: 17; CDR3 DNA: TGCGCCAGCAGTGAATCTAGAGTAGCGGAAACTACAGATACGCAGTATTTT; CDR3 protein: CASSESRVAETTDTQYF
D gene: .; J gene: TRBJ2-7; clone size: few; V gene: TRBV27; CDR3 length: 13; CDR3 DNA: TGTGCCAGCTCCTCGTTCCCCCTCTACGAGCAGTACTTC; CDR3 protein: CASSSFPLYEQYF
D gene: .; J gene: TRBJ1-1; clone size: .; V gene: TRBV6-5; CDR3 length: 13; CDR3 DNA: TGTGCCAGCAGTTACTCGGAGAGGACTGAAGCTTTCTTT; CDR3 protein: CASSYSERTEAFF
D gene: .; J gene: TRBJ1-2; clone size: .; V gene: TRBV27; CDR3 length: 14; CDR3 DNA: TGTGCCAGCAGTTTGTCGGTGGGAGGCTATGGCTACACCTTC; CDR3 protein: CASSLSVGGYGYTF